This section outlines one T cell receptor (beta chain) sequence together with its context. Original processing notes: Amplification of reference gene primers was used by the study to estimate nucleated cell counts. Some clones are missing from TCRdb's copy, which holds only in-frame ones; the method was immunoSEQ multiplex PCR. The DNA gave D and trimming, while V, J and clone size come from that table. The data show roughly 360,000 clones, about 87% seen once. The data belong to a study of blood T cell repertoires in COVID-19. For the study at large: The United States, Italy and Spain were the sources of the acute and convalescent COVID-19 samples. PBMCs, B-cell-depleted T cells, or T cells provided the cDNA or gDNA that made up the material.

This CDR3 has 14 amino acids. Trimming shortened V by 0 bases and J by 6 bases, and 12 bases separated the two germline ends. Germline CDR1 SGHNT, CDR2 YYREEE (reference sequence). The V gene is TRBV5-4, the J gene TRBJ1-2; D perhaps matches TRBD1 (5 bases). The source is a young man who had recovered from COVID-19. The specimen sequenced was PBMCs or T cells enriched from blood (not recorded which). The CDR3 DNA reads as TGTGCCAGCAGCTTGGATATAGGGGTGGATGGCTACACCTTC. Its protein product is CASSLDIGVDGYTF.